This TCR beta chain was documented in a study of cytomegalovirus exposure and HLA in healthy donors. CDR3 length: 14 residues. Germline V gene data show CDR1 as LNHDA and CDR2 as SQIVND (reference sequence). V shed 7 bases and J 9 bases; nucleotides not matched to a gene: 5. This PCR relied on a set of 60 Vbeta primers and 13 Jbeta primers. Here immunoSEQ multiplex PCR was the method, and the copy in TCRdb shows in-frame clones only, minus some. Among about 150,000 clones listed, more than 75% were seen once. Sequenced input: PBMCs. The TCR was taken from a human donor in good health. The V gene is TRBV19, the J gene TRBJ1-6, with TRBD1 identical over 11 bases. The CDR3: CASMGTGGRSPLHF. DNA of the CDR3: TGTGCCAGTATGGGGACAGGGGGACGTTCACCCCTCCACTTT.